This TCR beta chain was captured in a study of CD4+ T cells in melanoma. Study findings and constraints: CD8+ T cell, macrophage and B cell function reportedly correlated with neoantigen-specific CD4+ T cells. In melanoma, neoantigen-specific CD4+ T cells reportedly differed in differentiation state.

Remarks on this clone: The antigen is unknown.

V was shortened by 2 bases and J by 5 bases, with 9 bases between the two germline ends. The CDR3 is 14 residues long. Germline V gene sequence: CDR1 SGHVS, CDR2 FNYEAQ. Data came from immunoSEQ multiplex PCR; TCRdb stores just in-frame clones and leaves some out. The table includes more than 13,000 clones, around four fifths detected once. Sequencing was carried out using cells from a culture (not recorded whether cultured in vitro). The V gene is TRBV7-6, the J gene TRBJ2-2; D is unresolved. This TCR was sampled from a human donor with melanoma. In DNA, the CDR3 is TGTGCCAGCAGCTTATTGTCAACAACCGGGGAGCTGTTTTTT. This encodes CASSLLSTTGELFF.